A selection of T cell receptor beta chains follows, all from one sample in a study of T cell responses to AZD1222 COVID-19 vaccine. Some clones are missing from TCRdb's copy, which holds only in-frame ones; the method was immunoSEQ multiplex PCR. Among approximately 110,000 clones, around 96% were seen once, and the ten largest hold 2.2%. Sequencing was performed on peripheral blood, taken on day 0 of AZD1222 vaccination. Receptors were obtained from an adult in good health. Both conserved end residues are part of each CDR3. A D gene is named only where the DNA matches it firmly.

V gene	D gene	J gene	CDR3 DNA	CDR3 protein
TRBV18	TRBD2	TRBJ2-2	TGTGCCAGCTCACCCGCGGGGGGACGTCCCGGGGAGCTGTTTTTT	CASSPAGGRPGELFF
TRBV14	.	TRBJ1-1	TGTGCCAGCAGCCAAAACGGGGAAAGGATACCTGAAGCTTTCTTT	CASSQNGERIPEAFF
TRBV2	TRBD2	TRBJ2-7	TGTGCCAGCAGTGATGCTAGCGGGCTTCTCTCCTACGAGCAGTACTTC	CASSDASGLLSYEQYF
TRBV5-1	.	TRBJ1-5	TGCGCCAGCAGCCTGACAGGAGACCGCAATCAGCCCCAGCATTTT	CASSLTGDRNQPQHF
TRBV24-1	.	TRBJ1-5	TGTGCCACCAGTGATGCGATATCAGGGGCGGATCAGCCCCAGCATTTT	CATSDAISGADQPQHF
TRBV9	.	TRBJ2-7	TGTGCCAGCAGCGTATTAGGAGGGGAGTCCAACGAGCAGTACTTC	CASSVLGGESNEQYF
TRBV28	.	TRBJ1-5	TGTGCCAGCGCCCTGGGGTACAATCAGCCCCAGCATTTT	CASALGYNQPQHF
TRBV5-6	.	TRBJ1-1	TGTGCCAGCAGCTTGGCCATCGGGAATTTACCCCGCTTTGAAGCTTTCTTT	CASSLAIGNLPRFEAFF
TRBV9	.	TRBJ1-3	TGTGCCAGCAGCGTAGATCTCACAGTTGGAAACACCATATATTTT	CASSVDLTVGNTIYF
TRBV2	.	TRBJ1-2	TGTGCCAGTTCCCGCTCGGGTGGCTACACCTTC	CASSRSGGYTF
TRBV5-4	.	TRBJ1-2	TGTGCCAGCAGCTGGGGGACTGCCAACTATGGCTACACCTTC	CASSWGTANYGYTF
TRBV7-2	TRBD1	TRBJ2-5	TGTGCCAGCAGCTTAGGGGGGATGGGACAGCAAGAGACCCAGTACTTC	CASSLGGMGQQETQYF
TRBV19	TRBD2	TRBJ2-1	TGTGCCAGTAGTATAGCCGGGAGGAGGAGCAGGGAGCAGTTCTTC	CASSIAGRRSREQFF
TRBV28	TRBD1	TRBJ1-5	TGTGCCAGTCAAAGTCTCCGACAGGGGGCGATTAATAGCAATCAGCCCCAGCATTTT	CASQSLRQGAINSNQPQHF
TRBV7-2	.	TRBJ2-7	TGTGCCAGCAGCTCCGACAGGGCGGGAGAGCAGTACTTC	CASSSDRAGEQYF
TRBV19	TRBD2	TRBJ2-1	TGTGCCAGTAGTATAGACCGCGGGAGCGGGAGGGGTACCAGGGAGCAGTTCTTC	CASSIDRGSGRGTREQFF
TRBV7-3	.	TRBJ2-6	TGTGCCAGCAGCTTAAATCCGAAAGGGGCTGGGGCCAACGTCCTGACTTTC	CASSLNPKGAGANVLTF
TRBV7-3	TRBD1	TRBJ2-7	TGTGCCAGCAGCCCCTCAGGGGGCTACGAGCAGTACTTC	CASSPSGGYEQYF
TRBV5-6	.	TRBJ1-2	TGTGCCAGCAGCTTCTATTTAGGGGCTAAGTCACCTAACTATGGCTACACCTTC	CASSFYLGAKSPNYGYTF
TRBV11-2	.	TRBJ2-5	TGTGCCAGCAGCTTCGTTAATAGCGTAGAGACCCAGTACTTC	CASSFVNSVETQYF
TRBV5-1	TRBD1	TRBJ1-2	TGCGCCAGCAGCTTAGGACAGGGCATCTCCCCCTATGGCTACACCTTC	CASSLGQGISPYGYTF
TRBV19	.	TRBJ1-2	TGTGCCAGTCGCCTTCGGGGCCCCTACTATGGCTACACCTTC	CASRLRGPYYGYTF
TRBV6-1	TRBD1	TRBJ2-1	TGTGCCAGCAGTGCAAAAGCTGGGACAGGGGCCCATCTCACCTACAATGAGCAGTTCTTC	CASSAKAGTGAHLTYNEQFF
TRBV18	.	TRBJ2-3	TGTGCCAGCTCACCCTCAGGGTTCGCAGATACGCAGTATTTT	CASSPSGFADTQYF
TRBV11-3	.	TRBJ1-1	TGTGCCAGCAGCTTAGATGAGGGGACGGAAGCTTTCTTT	CASSLDEGTEAFF
TRBV19	.	TRBJ1-1	TGTGCCAGTAGTATGGCCCAGGGGTCCCGGGGGGCTTTCTTT	CASSMAQGSRGAFF
TRBV28	.	TRBJ2-3	TGTGCCAGCAGTGCCCAGCCGGATACGCAGTATTTT	CASSAQPDTQYF
TRBV4-3	.	TRBJ1-2	TGCGCCAGCAGCCAAGATTGGTGGGGCGCGGGGTTTAACTATGGCTACACCTTC	CASSQDWWGAGFNYGYTF
TRBV10-3	TRBD1	TRBJ1-5	TGTGCCATCCAGGACAGGGTCAATCAGCCCCAGCATTTT	CAIQDRVNQPQHF